The next 2 T cell receptor beta chains were all read from a single sample in a study of monozygotic twins with inflammatory bowel disease. TCRdb reprocessed the 5' RACE reads, keeping one entry per CDR3 protein, no DNA. The sample data list 120,000 to 150,000 distinct CDR3 sequences. Sequencing was carried out using blood. These receptors were obtained from a human donor with ulcerative colitis or Crohn's disease, or a healthy co-twin of an affected twin (not recorded which).

The chain recombines TRBV5-1 with TRBJ1-1. Germline V lookup: CDR1 SGHRS, CDR2 YFSETQ. This CDR3 is built from 12 residues. The CDR3 spells CASSLLGTEAFF.

The chain uses TRBV27 and TRBJ1-2; TCRdb reports TRBD1, a call that lacks DNA to check it against. Germline CDR1 MNHEY, CDR2 SMNVEV (reference sequence). The CDR3 totals 15 residues. The CDR3 loop is CASSLWAGANYGYTF.